This T cell receptor (beta chain) came from a study of control samples from healthy donors and cancer patients. Sequencing used immunoSEQ multiplex PCR; TCRdb keeps in-frame clones, though not all of them. The profile shows some 120,000 clones, 85% to 95% of them singletons. The CDR3 is 13 residues long. Trimming shortened V by 2 bases and J by 9 bases, and 8 bases separated the two germline ends. Per germline, CDR1 MNHEY and CDR2 SMNVEV (reference sequence). Specimen: blood. The gene calls are TRBV27 and TRBJ1-6, with a weak D call TRBD1 (5 bases). The source is a man between 18 and 29 years old in good health. The CDR3 is CASSLGAGSPLHF. The CDR3 DNA reads as TGTGCCAGCAGTTTAGGGGCAGGTTCACCCCTCCACTTT.